The 27 T cell receptor beta chains reported below all come from one sample, sequenced in a study of vaccination and CD4 T cells after COVID-19. Their target antigens are unknown. Sequencing of DNA taken from cultured CD4+ T cells relied on the Oncomine TCR Beta short-read assay. TCRdb re-called the PCR reads through MiXCR, storing one row per CDR3 protein. This table has fewer than 9,000 distinct CDR3 sequences, just over 55% appearing once. This sample's treatment: approximately 11-day PBMC culture with coronavirus spike peptide pools or control peptides (ViraFEST assay). Sample: CD4+ T cells from blood, cultured in vitro. The receptors come from a human donor who had recovered from COVID-19.

The rearrangement uses TRBV7-2 and TRBJ1-1; D is unclear. The length of the CDR3 is 11 residues. In germline, CDR1 is SGHTA, CDR2 FQGNSA. V was cut by 2 bases and J by 6 bases, with 4 bases left in between. The CDR3 reads CASSLISEAFF. The DNA of the CDR3 is TGTGCCAGCAGCTTAATATCTGAAGCTTTCTTT.

CDR3 loop: CASSQEGNYGYTF. The CDR3 DNA sequence: TGTGCCAGCAGCCAAGAGGGGAACTATGGCTACACCTTC. This chain connects TRBV7-9 to TRBJ1-2; D may be TRBD1 (5 bases). CDR1 is SEHNR, CDR2 FQNEAQ, per germline (reference sequence). This CDR3 is 13 amino acids long. Trimming took off 5 bases at V and 2 bases at J, with 9 bases between the two ends. The full variable domain, in which reference TRBV7-9 and TRBJ1-2 provide the parts outside the CDR3, is DTGVSQNPRHKITKRGQNVTFRCDPISEHNRLYWYRQTLGQGPEFLTYFQNEAQLEKSRLLSDRFSAERPKGSFSTLEIQRTEQGDSAMYLCASSQEGNYGYTFGSGTRLTVV.

This chain uses TRBV9 with TRBJ2-1, with TRBD2 matching 9 bases. The CDR3 spans 13 residues. CDR1 and CDR2 (germline): SGDLS, YYNGEE. J gave up 12 bases and V 2 bases, and 6 bases lay outside the gene matches. The CDR3 reads CASSVTSGGGQFF. Written as DNA, the CDR3 is TGTGCCAGCAGCGTGACTAGCGGAGGGGGGCAGTTCTTC.

This clonotype has a handful of counts. V gene TRBV25-1 combines with J gene TRBJ1-5; D not resolved. The germline CDR1 and CDR2 sequences are MGHDK and SYGVNS. Trimming took off 6 bases at V and 3 bases at J, with 15 bases between the two ends. The CDR3 spans 15 residues. The CDR3 reads CASSPKGYDNQPQHF. The CDR3 DNA follows: TGTGCCAGCAGCCCCAAAGGGTATGACAATCAGCCCCAGCATTTT. Full variable domain (outside the CDR3, taken from reference TRBV25-1 and TRBJ1-5): EADIYQTPRYLVIGTGKKITLECSQTMGHDKMYWYQQDPGMELHLIHYSYGVNSTEKGDLSSESTVSRIRTEHFPLTLESARPSHTSQYLCASSPKGYDNQPQHFGDGTRLSIL.

This clonotype was seen only a few times. The V gene is TRBV25-1, the J gene TRBJ1-1; D is unresolved. Trimming removed 7 bases at V and 3 bases at J, with 0 bases between. Germline V CDR1 and CDR2: MGHDK, SYGVNS. This CDR3 contains 9 residues. In DNA, the CDR3 is TGTGCCAGCAACACTGAAGCTTTCTTT. Protein sequence: CASNTEAFF.

The chain has TRBV7-2 and TRBJ2-2; D uncertain. CDR1 is SGHTA and CDR2 is FQGNSA in the germline V gene. There are 13 residues in the CDR3. V lost 2 bases and J 7 bases, leaving 8 bases between the germline ends. The CDR3 loop is CASSLNRRGELFF. The DNA for the CDR3 is TGTGCCAGCAGCTTAAATCGACGCGGGGAGCTGTTTTTT.

This clonotype was detected only a few times. The CDR3 nucleotides read TGTGCCAGCAGCTTAGGCTCGTTCACAGATACGCAGTATTTT. This gives the protein CASSLGSFTDTQYF. The rearrangement uses TRBV7-2 and TRBJ2-3; D not resolved. This CDR3 is 14 amino acids long. V was shortened by 1 base and J by 2 bases, with 7 bases between the two germline ends. From germline, CDR1 is SGHTA and CDR2 FQGNSA. Looking up the rest from reference TRBV7-2 and TRBJ2-3 gives the full variable domain: GAGVSQSPSNKVTEKGKDVELRCDPISGHTALYWYRQSLGQGLEFLIYFQGNSAPDKSGLPSDRFSAERTGGSVSTLTIQRTQQEDSAVYLCASSLGSFTDTQYFGPGTRLTVL.

Written as DNA, the CDR3 is TGCAGTGCTAGCGGGAGCGACTCCTACGAGCAGTACTTC. This gives the protein CSASGSDSYEQYF. This sequence joins TRBV20-1 and TRBJ2-7, with a tentative D call TRBD2 (6 bases). The CDR3 covers 13 residues. Germline V gene lookup returns CDR1 DFQATT and CDR2 SNEGSKA (reference sequence). Between the trimmed V and J ends, which lost 3 bases and 0 bases, there was a span of 9 bases.

V is TRBV7-2 and J is TRBJ1-1, with TRBD1 as a possible D gene (5 bases). Germline CDR1 reads SGHTA; CDR2 reads FQGNSA. The germline V and J ends were trimmed by 1 base and 6 bases, with 15 bases remaining between them. The CDR3 has 15 amino acids. This CDR3 reads CASSLGPQGVAEAFF. CDR3 sequence (DNA): TGTGCCAGCAGCTTAGGTCCCCAGGGTGTAGCTGAAGCTTTCTTT.

This chain joins TRBV7-9 and TRBJ1-2; no firm D call. CDR3 size: 15 residues. Trimming stripped 2 bases from V and 4 bases from J, with 14 bases between. Germline V CDR1 and CDR2: SEHNR, FQNEAQ (reference sequence). The CDR3 reads CASSLKGGPGYGYTF. Written as DNA, the CDR3 is TGTGCCAGCAGCTTAAAAGGCGGACCGGGCTATGGCTACACCTTC.

The V call is TRBV19, the J call TRBJ2-2; the D is unclear. This CDR3 has 13 residues. Germline values: CDR1 LNHDA, CDR2 SQIVND (reference sequence). Trimming pared 6 bases from V and 1 base from J, leaving 6 bases between. The CDR3 DNA is TGTGCCAGTAGGGTACAGAACACCGGGGAGCTGTTTTTT. As protein: CASRVQNTGELFF.

On this clonotype itself: The germline gene is not matched at one end of the junction; a read error may be the cause. The chain combines TRBV19 with TRBJ2-2; D perhaps matches TRBD2 (6 bases). The CDR3 is 14 amino acids. Germline V gene lookup returns CDR1 LNHDA and CDR2 SQIVND (reference sequence). The CDR3 nucleotides are TGTACCAGTACCCGGGACTCCCTCACCGGGGAGCTGTTTTTT. Its translation is CTSTRDSLTGELFF.

The chain recombines TRBV6-1 with TRBJ1-3, with TRBD1 identical over 8 bases. The V gene's germline CDR1 is MNHNS and CDR2 SASEGT. V lost 6 bases to trimming and J lost 4 bases; unmatched junction nucleotides: 8. The CDR3 consists of 15 residues. The CDR3 region is CASSHRGTGGNTIYF. Here the CDR3 DNA reads TGTGCCAGCAGCCACAGGGGGACGGGCGGAAACACCATATATTTT.

The V and J genes are TRBV30 and TRBJ2-1; D remains ambiguous. The CDR3 totals 11 residues. Germline assignment: CDR1 GTSNPN and CDR2 SVGIG (reference sequence). V lost 5 bases, J lost 5 bases, and 7 bases lay in between. CDR3 sequence: CAWGMNNEQFF. The CDR3 DNA reads TGTGCCTGGGGTATGAACAATGAGCAGTTCTTC.

The genes are TRBV6-1 and TRBJ2-3, with D possibly being TRBD1 (5 bases). The germline V gene encodes CDR1 MNHNS and CDR2 SASEGT. V was pared by 3 bases and J by 10 bases, with 8 bases between. The CDR3 length is 11 residues. CDR3 protein: CASSEDKAQYF. DNA for the CDR3: TGTGCCAGCAGTGAGGACAAGGCGCAGTATTTT.

In its sample, this clonotype was seen once. The J gene is TRBJ1-2, the V gene TRBV7-2; no clear D gene. The ends were cut back, 2 bases at V and 8 bases at J, with 12 bases in the middle. The CDR3 covers 13 residues. Germline V CDR1 and CDR2: SGHTA, FQGNSA. The CDR3 DNA follows: TGTGCCAGCAGCTTAATGGGGAAGGAAGGCTACACCTTC. Residues: CASSLMGKEGYTF.

This sequence joins TRBV19 and TRBJ1-2, with 7 nucleotides matching TRBD1. In germline, CDR1 is LNHDA, CDR2 SQIVND (reference sequence). The CDR3 covers 17 residues. The junction had 11 bases not matched to a gene; V was cut back by 1 base and J by 3 bases. In DNA, the CDR3 is TGTGCCAGTAGTATAGCCCCACAGGGGAGGATGGACTATGGCTACACCTTC. This sequence encodes CASSIAPQGRMDYGYTF.

This clonotype was counted between two and nine times. The chain links TRBV27 to TRBJ1-5; a weak D match, TRBD1 (5 bases). Germline values: CDR1 MNHEY, CDR2 SMNVEV (reference sequence). Trimming cost V 6 bases and J 2 bases, with 14 bases left between them. There are 15 residues in the CDR3. The CDR3 loop reads CASRPRGGGNQPQHF. As DNA, the CDR3 is TGTGCCAGCAGGCCCCGCGGGGGGGGCAATCAGCCCCAGCATTTT.

The V and J genes are TRBV21-1 and TRBJ1-5. TRBV21-1 is assigned pseudogene status. The CDR3 is 12 amino acids. CDR3 residues: CASPRRDQPQHF. The CDR3 coding sequence is TGTGCCAGCCCGAGGCGAGATCAGCCCCAGCATTTT.

The chain carries TRBV12-3 or TRBV12-4 and TRBJ2-5; 8 bases agree with TRBD2. The CDR3 covers 13 residues. Losses at the gene ends were 7 bases for V and 5 bases for J; bases not matched to a gene: 6. The CDR3 nucleotides read TGTGCCAGCAAACCGGGAGGGAGGGAGACCCAGTACTTC. It codes for CASKPGGRETQYF.

The chain joins TRBV11-2 to TRBJ2-2; 9 bases are a match to TRBD1. Germline lookup yields CDR1 SGHAT and CDR2 FQNNGV. The junction had 5 bases not matched to a gene; V was cut back by 5 bases and J by 7 bases. The CDR3 sequence is 14 residues long. CDR3 sequence reads: CASSPDRGYGELFF. CDR3 nucleotides: TGTGCCAGCAGCCCAGACAGGGGGTACGGGGAGCTGTTTTTT. The full variable domain, with the rest looked up from reference TRBV11-2 and TRBJ2-2, is EAGVAQSPRYKIIEKRQSVAFWCNPISGHATLYWYQQILGQGPKLLIQFQNNGVVDDSQLPKDRFSAERLKGVDSTLKIQPAKLEDSAVYLCASSPDRGYGELFFGEGSRLTVL.

The V gene is TRBV21-1, the J gene TRBJ1-1; the table's D call, TRBD1, has no DNA check behind it. TRBV21-1 has pseudogene status. The CDR3 runs to 12 residues. The CDR3 spells CASSTPGTEAFF. In DNA, the CDR3 is TGTGCCAGCAGCACTCCCGGGACCGAAGCTTTCTTT.

This clonotype was counted only a few times. The CDR3 reads CASSRLAGDYTGELFF. CDR3 nucleotides: TGTGCCAGCAGTCGACTAGCGGGAGACTACACCGGGGAGCTGTTTTTT. The J gene is TRBJ2-2, the V gene TRBV6-1, with 12 bases fitting TRBD2. The J segment lost 3 bases and the V segment lost 5 bases, leaving 4 bases of the junction unmatched. The V gene's germline CDR1 is MNHNS and CDR2 SASEGT. The CDR3 extends over 16 amino acids.

V is TRBV19 and J is TRBJ2-2; the D gene is possibly TRBD1 (7 bases). The CDR3 has 15 amino acids. Trimming shortened V by 5 bases and J by 1 base, and 11 bases separated the two germline ends. Germline values: CDR1 LNHDA, CDR2 SQIVND (reference sequence). The CDR3 region is CASSQGGMNTGELFF. The CDR3 nucleotides are TGTGCCAGTAGTCAGGGGGGCATGAACACCGGGGAGCTGTTTTTT.

The chain uses TRBV7-3 and TRBJ1-1; D is unclear. The ends were cut back, 5 bases at V and 4 bases at J, with 11 bases in the middle. The CDR3 is made up of 13 amino acids. In germline, CDR1 is SGHTA, CDR2 FQGTGA. DNA for the CDR3: TGTGCCAGCAGCACCCAAGCCGGCACTGAAGCTTTCTTT. Translation: CASSTQAGTEAFF. The complete variable domain, with remaining parts taken from reference TRBV7-3 and TRBJ1-1, reads GAGVSQTPSNKVTEKGKYVELRCDPISGHTALYWYRQSLGQGPEFLIYFQGTGAADDSGLPNDRFFAVRPEGSVSTLKIQRTERGDSAVYLCASSTQAGTEAFFGQGTRLTVV.

The rearrangement uses TRBV21-1 and TRBJ1-4; the table's D call TRBD1 went unverified against the DNA. TRBV21-1 is classified as a pseudogene. This CDR3 is built from 13 residues. CDR3 DNA sequence: TGTGCAGGACCGGGACCAACTAATGAAAAACTGTTTTTT. Translation gives CAGPGPTNEKLFF.

Here the CDR3 reads CASSEAPFTPGYTF. The CDR3 DNA reads as TGTGCCAGCAGTGAAGCTCCCTTCACCCCTGGCTACACCTTC. The V call is TRBV2, the J call TRBJ1-2; D unresolved. This CDR3 region has 14 residues. Germline assignment: CDR1 SNHLY and CDR2 FYNNEI. V was shortened by 0 bases and J by 7 bases, with 12 bases between the two germline ends. The whole variable domain, filled in from reference TRBV2 and TRBJ1-2, reads EPEVTQTPSHQVTQMGQEVILRCVPISNHLYFYWYRQILGQKVEFLVSFYNNEISEKSEIFDDQFSVERPDGSNFTLKIRSTKLEDSAMYFCASSEAPFTPGYTFGSGTRLTVV.